These 4 T cell receptor beta chains came from one sample sequenced in a study of T cell clonotyping in hematopoietic cell transplantation. Libraries were prepared by immunoSEQ multiplex PCR; TCRdb keeps only in-frame clonotypes and omits some of them. The table records 7,000 or so clones, about nine tenths of them present only once. Sequencing was performed on PBMCs, taken 30 days after allogeneic stem cell transplant. Receptors were obtained from a female patient aged 50-60 years who had an allogeneic stem cell transplant from an unrelated donor, so the T cells may come from the graft donor. Some clones in this sample may be carry-over from other donors' samples.

This rearrangement joins TRBV30 to TRBJ1-6; D is possibly TRBD1 (5 bases). The V end was cut by 4 bases, the J end by 2 bases, with 18 bases between. The germline gives CDR1 GTSNPN, CDR2 SVGIG (reference sequence). CDR3 length: 17 amino acids. CDR3 region: CAWTPGGVGTYNSPLHF. CDR3 nucleotide sequence: TGTGCCTGGACCCCCGGAGGGGTGGGGACCTATAATTCACCCCTCCACTTT.

In the case of this clone: A junction boundary mismatches the germline segment, possibly from a read error. V is TRBV7-7 and J is TRBJ2-2; TRBD1 or TRBD2 may be the D gene (5 bases each). In germline, CDR1 is SSHAT, CDR2 FNYEAQ (reference sequence). The CDR3 loop spans 15 amino acids. The CDR3 reads CASSLGTESVRELFF. For the CDR3, the DNA is TGTGCTAGCAGCTTAGGGACCGAGTCGGTCCGGGAGCTGTTTTTT.

The rearrangement uses TRBV9 and TRBJ2-2; D is tentatively TRBD1 or TRBD2 (5 bases each). Germline values: CDR1 SGDLS, CDR2 YYNGEE. This CDR3 has 16 residues. The V end was cut by 4 bases, the J end by 5 bases, with 18 bases between. CDR3 region: CASSPLRGGWTGELFF. In DNA, the CDR3 is TGTGCCAGCAGCCCCCTCCGTGGGGGTTGGACCGGGGAGCTGTTTTTT.

This sequence joins TRBV6-5 and TRBJ1-2, with TRBD1 as a possible D gene (6 bases). Germline CDR1 and CDR2: MNHEY and SVGAGI. V lost 7 bases and J lost 8, with 14 bases in between. The CDR3 covers 12 residues. The CDR3 coding sequence is TGTGCCAGCACCGAGGGGGGGCGAGGCTACACCTTC. As protein: CASTEGGRGYTF.